This T cell receptor (beta chain) is drawn from a study of blood T cell repertoires in COVID-19. Study-level information: Acute and convalescent COVID-19 samples came from the United States, Italy and Spain. T cells, B-cell-depleted T cells, or PBMCs supplied cDNA or gDNA.

The germline V gene encodes CDR1 SGHKS and CDR2 YYEKEE (reference sequence). The CDR3 covers 13 residues. After removal of 7 bases from V and 5 bases from J, the junction contained 3 bases not matched to a gene. Authors' methods: Reference gene primer amplification gave estimated nucleated cell counts. Clones were sequenced by immunoSEQ multiplex PCR, and TCRdb holds only the in-frame ones, with some missing. V and J calls and clone size are those listed in that table; D and trimming were worked out from the DNA. The table lists more than 95,000 clones, around four fifths of them singletons. The J gene is TRBJ1-3, the V gene TRBV5-5; 10 nucleotides line up with TRBD1. The sample comprised peripheral blood. The sequence was collected from a man aged 55 to 70 with acute or convalescent COVID-19. The CDR3: CASGQGVRNTIYF. CDR3 nucleotides: TGTGCCAGCGGACAGGGGGTGAGAAACACCATATATTTT.